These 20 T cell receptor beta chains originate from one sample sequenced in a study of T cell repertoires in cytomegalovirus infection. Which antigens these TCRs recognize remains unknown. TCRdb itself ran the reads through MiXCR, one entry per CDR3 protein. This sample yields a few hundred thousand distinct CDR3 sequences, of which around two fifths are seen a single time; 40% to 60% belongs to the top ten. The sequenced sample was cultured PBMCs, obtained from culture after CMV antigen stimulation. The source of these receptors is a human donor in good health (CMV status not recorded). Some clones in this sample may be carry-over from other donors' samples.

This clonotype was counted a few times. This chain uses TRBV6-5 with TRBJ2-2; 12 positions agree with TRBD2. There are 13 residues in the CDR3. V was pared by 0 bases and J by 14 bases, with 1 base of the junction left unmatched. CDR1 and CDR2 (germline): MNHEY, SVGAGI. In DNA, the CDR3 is TGTGCCAGCAGTTACTCGACTAGCGGGGGACTGTTTTTT. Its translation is CASSYSTSGGLFF.

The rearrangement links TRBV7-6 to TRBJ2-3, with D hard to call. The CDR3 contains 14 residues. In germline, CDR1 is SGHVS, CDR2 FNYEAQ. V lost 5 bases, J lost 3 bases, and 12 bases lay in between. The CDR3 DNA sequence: TGTGCCAGCAGCCCAGTCCGATTGACAGATACGCAGTATTTT. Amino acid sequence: CASSPVRLTDTQYF.

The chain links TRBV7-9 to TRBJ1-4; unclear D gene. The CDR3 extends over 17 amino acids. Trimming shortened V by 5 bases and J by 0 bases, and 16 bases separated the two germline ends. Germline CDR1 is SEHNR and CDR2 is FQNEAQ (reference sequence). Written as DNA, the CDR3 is TGTGCCAGCAGCGACGCGGCCCTATTTGCAACTAATGAAAAACTGTTTTTT. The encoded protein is CASSDAALFATNEKLFF.

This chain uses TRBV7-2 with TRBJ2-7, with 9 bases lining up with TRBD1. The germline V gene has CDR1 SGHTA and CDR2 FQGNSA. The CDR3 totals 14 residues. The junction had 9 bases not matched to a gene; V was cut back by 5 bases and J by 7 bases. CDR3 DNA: TGTGCCAGCAGCCCCAACACAGGGGGCAGTGAGCAGTACTTC. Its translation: CASSPNTGGSEQYF.

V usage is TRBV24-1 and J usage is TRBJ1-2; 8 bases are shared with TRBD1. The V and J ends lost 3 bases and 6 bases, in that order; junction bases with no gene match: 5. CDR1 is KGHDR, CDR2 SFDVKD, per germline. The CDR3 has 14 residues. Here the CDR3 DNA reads TGTGCCACCAGTGATCGGGGACAGGCAGATGGCTACACCTTC. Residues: CATSDRGQADGYTF.

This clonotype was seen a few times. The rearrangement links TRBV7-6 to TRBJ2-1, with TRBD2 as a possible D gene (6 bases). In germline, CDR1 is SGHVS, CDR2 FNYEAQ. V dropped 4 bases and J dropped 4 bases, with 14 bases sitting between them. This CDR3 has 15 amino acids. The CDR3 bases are TGTGCCAGCAGCTCAGTGGGCGGGATATACAATGAGCAGTTCTTC. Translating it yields CASSSVGGIYNEQFF.

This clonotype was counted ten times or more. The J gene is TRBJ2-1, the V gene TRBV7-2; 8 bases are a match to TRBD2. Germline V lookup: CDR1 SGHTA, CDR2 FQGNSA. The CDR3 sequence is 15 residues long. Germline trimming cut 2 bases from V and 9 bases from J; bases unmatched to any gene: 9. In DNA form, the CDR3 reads TGTGCCAGCAGCTTATATAGGAGCGGGAGTGGTGAGCAGTTCTTC. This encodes CASSLYRSGSGEQFF.

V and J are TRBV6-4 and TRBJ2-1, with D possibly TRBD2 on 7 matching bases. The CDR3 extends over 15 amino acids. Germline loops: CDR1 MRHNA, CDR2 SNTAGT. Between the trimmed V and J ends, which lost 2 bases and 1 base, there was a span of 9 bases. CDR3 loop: CASSDRGGSYNEQFF. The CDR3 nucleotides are TGTGCCAGCAGTGACAGGGGGGGGTCCTACAATGAGCAGTTCTTC.

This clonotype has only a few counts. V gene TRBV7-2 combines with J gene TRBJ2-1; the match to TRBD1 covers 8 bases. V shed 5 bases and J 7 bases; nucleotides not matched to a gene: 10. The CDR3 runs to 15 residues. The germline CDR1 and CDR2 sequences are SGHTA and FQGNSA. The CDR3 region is CASSQQGTGRNEQFF. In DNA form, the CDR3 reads TGTGCCAGCAGCCAACAAGGGACAGGCAGGAATGAGCAGTTCTTC. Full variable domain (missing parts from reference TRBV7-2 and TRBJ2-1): GAGVSQSPSNKVTEKGKDVELRCDPISGHTALYWYRQSLGQGLEFLIYFQGNSAPDKSGLPSDRFSAERTGGSVSTLTIQRTQQEDSAVYLCASSQQGTGRNEQFFGPGTRLTVL.

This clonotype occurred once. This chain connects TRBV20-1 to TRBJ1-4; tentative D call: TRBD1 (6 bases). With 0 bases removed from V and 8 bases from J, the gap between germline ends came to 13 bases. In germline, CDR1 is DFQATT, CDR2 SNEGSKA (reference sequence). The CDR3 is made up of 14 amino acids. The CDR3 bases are TGCAGTGCTAGAGATCGAGTCAGGGGCGAAAAACTGTTTTTT. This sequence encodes CSARDRVRGEKLFF.

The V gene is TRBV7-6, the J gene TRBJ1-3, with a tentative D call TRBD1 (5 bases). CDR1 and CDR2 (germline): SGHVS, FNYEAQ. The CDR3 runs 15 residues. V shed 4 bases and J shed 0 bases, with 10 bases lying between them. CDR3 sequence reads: CASSWGPSSGNTIYF. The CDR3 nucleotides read TGTGCCAGCAGCTGGGGACCGTCCTCTGGAAACACCATATATTTT.

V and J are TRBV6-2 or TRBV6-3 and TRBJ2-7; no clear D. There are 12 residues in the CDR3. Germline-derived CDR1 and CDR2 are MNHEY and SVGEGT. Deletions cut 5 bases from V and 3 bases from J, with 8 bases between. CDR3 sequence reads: CASSDIDYEQYF. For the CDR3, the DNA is TGTGCCAGCAGTGATATTGACTACGAGCAGTACTTC.

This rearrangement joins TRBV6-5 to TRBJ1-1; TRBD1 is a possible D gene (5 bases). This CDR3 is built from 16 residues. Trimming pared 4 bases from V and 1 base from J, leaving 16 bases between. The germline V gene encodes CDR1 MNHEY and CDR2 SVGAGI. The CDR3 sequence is CASSLGRTSRNTEAFF. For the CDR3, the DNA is TGTGCCAGCAGTTTGGGACGTACCTCGCGGAACACTGAAGCTTTCTTT.

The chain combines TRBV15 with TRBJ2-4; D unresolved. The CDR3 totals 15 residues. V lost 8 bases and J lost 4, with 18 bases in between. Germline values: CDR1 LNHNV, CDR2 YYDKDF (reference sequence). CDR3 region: CATALLGQKKNIQYF. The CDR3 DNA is TGTGCCACCGCCCTTTTAGGGCAGAAAAAAAACATTCAGTACTTC.

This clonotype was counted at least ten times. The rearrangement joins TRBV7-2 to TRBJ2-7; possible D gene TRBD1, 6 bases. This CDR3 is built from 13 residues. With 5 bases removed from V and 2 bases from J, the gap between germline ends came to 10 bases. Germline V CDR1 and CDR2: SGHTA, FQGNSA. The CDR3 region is CASSPGVPYEQYF. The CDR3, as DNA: TGTGCCAGCAGCCCAGGGGTACCCTACGAGCAGTACTTC. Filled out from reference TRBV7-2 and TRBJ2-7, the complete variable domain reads GAGVSQSPSNKVTEKGKDVELRCDPISGHTALYWYRQSLGQGLEFLIYFQGNSAPDKSGLPSDRFSAERTGGSVSTLTIQRTQQEDSAVYLCASSPGVPYEQYFGPGTRLTVT.

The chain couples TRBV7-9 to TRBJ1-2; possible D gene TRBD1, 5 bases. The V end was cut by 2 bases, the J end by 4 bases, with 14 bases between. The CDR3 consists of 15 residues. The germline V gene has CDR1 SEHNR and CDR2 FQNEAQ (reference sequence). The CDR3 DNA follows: TGTGCCAGCAGCTTATCCGCTGGGGGGTCCTATGGCTACACCTTC. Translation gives CASSLSAGGSYGYTF. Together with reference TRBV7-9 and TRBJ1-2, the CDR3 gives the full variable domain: DTGVSQNPRHKITKRGQNVTFRCDPISEHNRLYWYRQTLGQGPEFLTYFQNEAQLEKSRLLSDRFSAERPKGSFSTLEIQRTEQGDSAMYLCASSLSAGGSYGYTFGSGTRLTVV.

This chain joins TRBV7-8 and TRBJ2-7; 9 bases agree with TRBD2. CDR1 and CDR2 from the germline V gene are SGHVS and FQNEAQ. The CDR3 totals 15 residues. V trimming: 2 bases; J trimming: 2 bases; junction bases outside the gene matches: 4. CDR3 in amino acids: CASSLSPSGAYEQYF. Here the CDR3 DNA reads TGTGCCAGCAGCTTATCGCCTAGCGGGGCCTACGAGCAGTACTTC. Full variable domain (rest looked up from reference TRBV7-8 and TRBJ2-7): GAGVSQSPRYKVAKRGQDVALRCDPISGHVSLFWYQQALGQGPEFLTYFQNEAQLDKSGLPSDRFFAERPEGSVSTLKIQRTQQEDSAVYLCASSLSPSGAYEQYFGPGTRLTVT.

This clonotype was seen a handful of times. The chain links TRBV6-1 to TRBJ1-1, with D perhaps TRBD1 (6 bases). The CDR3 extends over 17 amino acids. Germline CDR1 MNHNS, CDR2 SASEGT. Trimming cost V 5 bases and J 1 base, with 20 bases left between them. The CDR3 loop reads CASSLTLLGGENTEAFF. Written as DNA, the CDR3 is TGTGCCAGCAGTTTAACCCTTTTAGGGGGGGAGAACACTGAAGCTTTCTTT.

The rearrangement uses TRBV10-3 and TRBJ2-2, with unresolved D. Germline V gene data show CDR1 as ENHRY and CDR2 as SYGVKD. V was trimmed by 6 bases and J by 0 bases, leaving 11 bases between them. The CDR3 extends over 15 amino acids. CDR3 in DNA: TGTGCCATCAGGGATGGCACAACGAACACCGGGGAGCTGTTTTTT. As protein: CAIRDGTTNTGELFF.

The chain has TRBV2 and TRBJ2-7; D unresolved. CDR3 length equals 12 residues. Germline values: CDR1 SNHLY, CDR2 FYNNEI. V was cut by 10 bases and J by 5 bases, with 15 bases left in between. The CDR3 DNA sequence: TGTGCCACCAACCTAGGGTACCACGAGCAGTACTTC. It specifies CATNLGYHEQYF.